This T cell receptor beta chain was recovered during a study of graft-versus-host responses after intestinal transplantation. Study context: Each transplant was multivisceral, liver-intestinal, or isolated intestinal. Every one of the recipients received anti-thymocyte globulin induction and afterwards took tacrolimus and steroids for about 3 years.

Here immunoSEQ multiplex PCR was the method, and the copy in TCRdb shows in-frame clones only, minus some. The table records fewer than 30,000 clones, approximately 95% of them present only once. Germline loops: CDR1 SGDLS, CDR2 YYNGEE. There are 14 residues in the CDR3. V was shortened by 5 bases and J by 5 bases, with 17 bases between the two germline ends. The chain employs TRBV9 and TRBJ2-7; D unclear. This receptor was obtained from a human patient who received an intestinal transplant, so some T cells may come from the graft donor. The input for sequencing was PBMCs, taken 18 days after transplant. The CDR3 DNA follows: TGTGCCAGCAGTCCAATTTCCGTCTCGGACGAGCAGTACTTC. Its protein is CASSPISVSDEQYF.